This TCR beta chain appears in the sequencing data of a study of T cell repertoires in cytomegalovirus infection. About the research overall: HLA-B-restricted CMV epitopes that are well studied were used alongside recently identified HLA-C-restricted ones. Signatures in public TCR beta sequences pointed to both CMV infection and matching HLA type.

Study findings and constraints: It was HLA-C-restricted CMV-specific TCR beta clonotypes that dominated the response ex vivo. Identification of carriers of CMV plus the relevant HLA was performed using cumulative public TCR beta family frequency.

Regarding this clonotype: The antigen is not known.

TCRdb reprocessed the reads with MiXCR, giving one entry per CDR3 protein. Among approximately 1,000,000 distinct CDR3 sequences, around 30% were seen once, and the ten largest hold roughly 13%. The length of the CDR3 is 16 residues. The J segment lost 3 bases and the V segment lost 11 bases, leaving 17 bases of the junction unmatched. Germline assignment: CDR1 MNHEY and CDR2 SMNVEV (reference sequence). The specimen comprised cultured CD8+ T cells from PBMCs, sampled from culture after CMV antigen stimulation. This clonotype was sampled from a human donor in good health (CMV status not recorded). Some clones in this sample may be carry-over from other donors' samples. The gene calls are TRBV27 and TRBJ2-7, with 9 positions matching TRBD1. The DNA of the CDR3 is TGTGCCGTACTACGGGGAGGGACAGGGACTGGCTACGAGCAGTACTTC. As protein: CAVLRGGTGTGYEQYF.